Each of the 29 T cell receptor beta chains below was sequenced from the same sample in a study of blood T cells in healthy people across ages. Combining a sample-barcoded 5' primer with a J-beta primer mix, a second PCR ran for roughly 7 to 11 cycles. TCRdb passed the 5' RACE reads through MiXCR, listing each CDR3 protein once. The sample lists hundreds of thousands of distinct CDR3 sequences; roughly 30% were seen once. What was sequenced was blood. The source of these receptors is a woman older than 75 in good health.

The sample holds one count of this clonotype. A much larger clone differs from this one at a single base, so this may be a read error. The chain has TRBV6-2 or TRBV6-3 and TRBJ2-1, with 7 bases fitting TRBD2. This CDR3 region has 16 residues. The germline V gene has CDR1 MNHEY and CDR2 SVGEGT. The CDR3 is CAGSYPGGSSYNEQFF. The CDR3 coding sequence is TGTGCCGGCAGTTACCCGGGGGGTAGCTCCTACAATGAGCAGTTCTTC.

This clonotype was picked up many times. The J gene is TRBJ1-5, the V gene TRBV6-5; no firm D call. Germline V lookup: CDR1 MNHEY, CDR2 SVGAGI. Between the trimmed V and J ends, which lost 8 bases and 3 bases, there was a span of 5 bases. The CDR3 contains 11 residues. The CDR3 protein is CASGVNQPQHF. CDR3 bases: TGTGCCAGCGGGGTCAATCAGCCCCAGCATTTT.

This clonotype was seen ten or more times. J is TRBJ2-3 and V is TRBV4-1; unclear D gene. Germline V CDR1 and CDR2: MGHRA, YSYEKL. Deletions cut 0 bases from V and 5 bases from J, with 9 bases between. The CDR3 has 14 residues. For the CDR3, the DNA is TGCGCCAGCAGCCAAGACCCACGGATAGATACGCAGTATTTT. Protein: CASSQDPRIDTQYF.

The sample holds many counts of this clonotype. J is TRBJ2-1 and V is TRBV7-2; TRBD1 might be the D (6 bases). Per the germline V gene, CDR1 is SGHTA and CDR2 is FQGNSA. V gave up 5 bases and J gave up 13 bases, with 12 bases separating them. This CDR3 has 11 residues. The CDR3 DNA follows: TGTGCCAGCAGCCACCGGGACATACAGTTCTTC. Amino acids: CASSHRDIQFF.

At least ten counts were recorded for this clonotype. The rearrangement links TRBV5-6 to TRBJ2-7; D gene ambiguous. CDR3 size: 13 residues. V shed 2 bases and J shed 2 bases, with 8 bases lying between them. Germline CDR1 reads SGHDT; CDR2 reads YYEEEE. CDR3 amino acids: CASSFAGAYEQYF. The CDR3 DNA is TGTGCCAGCAGCTTTGCAGGAGCCTACGAGCAGTACTTC.

The table lists this clonotype with a few counts. The rearrangement links TRBV7-3 to TRBJ2-7; 10 nucleotides match TRBD2. Per germline, CDR1 SGHTA and CDR2 FQGTGA. This CDR3 comprises 15 residues. V gave up 6 bases and J gave up 1 base; unmatched junction bases: 6. Written as DNA, the CDR3 is TGTGCCAGCAGTCCTGGGACTAGCGCTTCCTACGAGCAGTACTTC. This gives the protein CASSPGTSASYEQYF.

Regarding this clonotype: The CDR3 end shows no conserved phenylalanine or tryptophan, and so a read error is likely. This rearrangement joins TRBV19 to TRBJ2-3; D call uncertain. CDR1 LNHDA and CDR2 SQIVND come from the germline V gene (reference sequence). V lost 3 bases and J lost 7, with 8 bases in between. The CDR3 has 12 amino acids. In DNA form, the CDR3 reads TGTGCCAGTAGTATGATAGGGAATACGCAGTATTTG. This codes for CASSMIGNTQYL.

As for this clonotype: One base away lies a much larger clone, so this may be a sequencing read error. The rearrangement uses TRBV6-2 or TRBV6-3 and TRBJ2-7; tentatively, D is TRBD1 (5 bases). This CDR3 is built from 12 residues. Germline V CDR1 and CDR2: MNHEY, SVGEGT. Here the CDR3 DNA reads TGTGCCAGCGGTTACTCGCAGGGTGAGCAGTACTTC. Residues: CASGYSQGEQYF.

The rearrangement joins TRBV7-2 to TRBJ2-3; D perhaps matches TRBD2 (5 bases). CDR1 SGHTA and CDR2 FQGNSA come from the germline V gene. V was cut by 5 bases and J by 5 bases, with 14 bases left in between. The CDR3 length is 14 residues. Written as DNA, the CDR3 is TGTGCCAGCAGCCCCTGGGCGGGTAGAGATACGCAGTATTTT. It specifies CASSPWAGRDTQYF.

This clonotype came up many times. This sequence joins TRBV6-2 or TRBV6-3 and TRBJ2-3; 9 positions match TRBD2. The CDR3 contains 18 residues. Losses at the gene ends were 2 bases for V and 3 bases for J; bases not matched to a gene: 12. From germline, CDR1 is MNHEY and CDR2 SVGEGT. Here the CDR3 DNA reads TGTGCCAGCAGTTACGAACTAGCGGGTCCTTCCGGGACAGATACGCAGTATTTT. Translation gives CASSYELAGPSGTDTQYF.

Ten or more counts support this clonotype. The genes are TRBV2 and TRBJ2-6, with a possible D match to TRBD1 (6 bases). V was trimmed by 3 bases and J by 8 bases, leaving 14 bases between them. Germline CDR1 and CDR2: SNHLY and FYNNEI. This CDR3 contains 15 residues. For the CDR3, the DNA is TGTGCCAGCAGTGAGATTTCGACAGGAACCAACGTCCTGACTTTC. Protein sequence: CASSEISTGTNVLTF.

In regard to this clonotype: One junction end does not reproduce the germline sequence, and a read error may be involved. The chain has TRBV10-2 and TRBJ2-5; no definite D call. The CDR3 loop spans 14 amino acids. Germline CDR1 reads WSHSY; CDR2 reads SAAADI. The CDR3 DNA reads TGCGCCAGTAGTGATCTCGGCTTTCAAGAGACCCAGTACTTC. Translating it yields CASSDLGFQETQYF.

This clonotype was counted many times. V usage is TRBV20-1 and J usage is TRBJ2-3, with D hard to call. The germline V gene has CDR1 DFQATT and CDR2 SNEGSKA (reference sequence). The CDR3 spans 14 residues. Deletions cut 4 bases from V and 0 bases from J, with 11 bases between. The CDR3 coding sequence is TGCAGTGCTAACCCTGGTACTAGCACAGATACGCAGTATTTT. Its translation is CSANPGTSTDTQYF.

This clonotype occurred a few times. The chain is built from TRBV4-3 and TRBJ2-2; a possible D gene is TRBD2 (5 bases). The germline V and J ends were trimmed by 0 bases and 5 bases, with 7 bases remaining between them. The CDR3 is 14 amino acids. Germline assignment: CDR1 LGHNA and CDR2 YSLEER. CDR3 DNA sequence: TGCGCCAGCAGCCAAGATTGGAGGACCGGGGAGCTGTTTTTT. As protein: CASSQDWRTGELFF.

This clonotype has a count of ten or more. The chain links TRBV3-1 to TRBJ2-7; 8 bases fit TRBD1. The CDR3 totals 14 residues. In germline, CDR1 is LGHDT, CDR2 YNNKEL (reference sequence). With V trimmed by 5 bases and J by 2 bases, 5 bases remained unmatched. The CDR3 protein is CASSTGQGAYEQYF. The DNA of the CDR3 is TGTGCCAGCAGCACCGGACAGGGAGCCTACGAGCAGTACTTC.

This clonotype occurred many times. A read error may be the cause here, since a much bigger clone is one base away. The CDR3 nucleotides are TGCAGCGTTGAAGACCGGTTCGATGAGCAGTACTTC. Residues: CSVEDRFDEQYF. V gene TRBV29-1 combines with J gene TRBJ2-5; D ambiguous. The CDR3 contains 12 residues. V was clipped by 0 bases and J by 11 bases, with 13 bases between them. Germline CDR1 reads SQVTM; CDR2 reads ANQGSEA.

On this clonotype itself: A clone one base away is much larger, so this may be a read error. This chain connects TRBV7-8 to TRBJ1-4; no reliable D call. CDR1 and CDR2 from the germline V gene are SGHVS and FQNEAQ. The CDR3 covers 15 residues. The CDR3 nucleotides are TGTGCCGGCAGCTTACGAGACTCACCTAATGAAAAACTGTTTTTT. Protein sequence: CAGSLRDSPNEKLFF.

This clonotype was recorded many times. The CDR3 loop reads CASGLGDRTYGYTF. The CDR3 nucleotides read TGTGCTAGTGGTTTGGGGGACAGGACCTATGGCTACACCTTC. The V gene is TRBV12-5, the J gene TRBJ1-2, with 8 positions matching TRBD1. In germline, CDR1 is LGHNT, CDR2 FRNRAP. Trimming took 1 base from V and 4 from J; bases not matched to a gene: 2. CDR3 length: 14 amino acids.

This clonotype was found a few times. J is TRBJ1-1 and V is TRBV5-4; D unclear. Trimming shortened V by 3 bases and J by 0 bases, and 9 bases separated the two germline ends. CDR1 is SGHNT and CDR2 is YYREEE in the germline V gene (reference sequence). This CDR3 is built from 14 residues. The CDR3 spells CASSSESMNTEAFF. The CDR3, as DNA: TGTGCCAGCAGCTCGGAATCAATGAACACTGAAGCTTTCTTT.

A note on this clonotype: A read error may produce the germline difference seen at one junction end. The genes are TRBV12-3 or TRBV12-4 and TRBJ2-3; D may match TRBD1 or TRBD2 (5 bases each). CDR3 length equals 14 residues. The CDR3 DNA is TGTGCCAGCAGCGGGACGGTAAGCACAGATGCGCAGTATTTT. Amino acids: CASSGTVSTDAQYF.

A note on this clonotype: A read error may explain this, as a much larger clone is one base away. The chain recombines TRBV7-2 with TRBJ2-1; TRBD2 agrees at 9 bases. This CDR3 spans 15 amino acids. Germline assignment: CDR1 SGHTA and CDR2 FQGNSA. This CDR3 is CVSSFSGGRYNEQFF. CDR3 DNA sequence: TGTGTCAGCAGCTTTAGCGGGGGAAGATACAATGAGCAGTTCTTC.

The V call is TRBV28, the J call TRBJ2-1; TRBD1 might be the D (5 bases). Germline lookup yields CDR1 MDHEN and CDR2 SYDVKM. Trimming removed 5 bases at V and 9 bases at J, with 11 bases between. This CDR3 comprises 12 residues. The CDR3, as DNA: TGTGCCAGCAGTATCGACAGTAGTGAGCAGTTCTTC. It yields the protein CASSIDSSEQFF.

The chain uses TRBV7-3 and TRBJ2-7; either TRBD1 or TRBD2 may fit D (6 bases each). This CDR3 spans 14 amino acids. Germline CDR1 and CDR2: SGHTA and FQGTGA. The V end lost 6 bases, the J end lost 2 bases, and 14 bases lay between the germline ends. The CDR3 spells CASSFGGPAYEQYF. For the CDR3, the DNA is TGTGCCAGCAGTTTCGGGGGCCCAGCCTACGAGCAGTACTTC.

This clonotype was seen many times. V usage is TRBV7-3 and J usage is TRBJ2-3; D is tentatively TRBD1 or TRBD2 (6 bases each). CDR1 and CDR2 from the germline V gene are SGHTA and FQGTGA. The CDR3 sequence is 16 residues long. V lost 2 bases, J lost 2 bases, and 14 bases lay in between. The CDR3 region has the DNA TGTGCCAGCAGCTTAGTAGGGGGGATGCTCACAGATACGCAGTATTTT. Protein sequence: CASSLVGGMLTDTQYF.

The CDR3 sequence: CASSFRLGQGGLWTEAFF. The CDR3, as DNA: TGTGCCAGCAGTTTCCGACTGGGACAGGGGGGCTTGTGGACTGAAGCTTTCTTT. This rearrangement joins TRBV28 to TRBJ1-1; 11 bases line up with TRBD1. From germline, CDR1 is MDHEN and CDR2 SYDVKM. This CDR3 is built from 18 residues. V lost 3 bases and J lost 5; bases outside the gene matches: 14.

The chain uses TRBV20-1 and TRBJ2-5; TRBD1 agrees at 8 bases. The germline CDR1 and CDR2 sequences are DFQATT and SNEGSKA (reference sequence). Losses at the gene ends were 4 bases for V and 4 bases for J; bases not matched to a gene: 5. The CDR3 length is 13 residues. This chain's CDR3 is CSATRGRRETQYF. CDR3 DNA sequence: TGCAGTGCTACCAGGGGGCGGAGAGAGACCCAGTACTTC.

A word on this clonotype: Its ends do not fully match the called genes, so a read error is possible. The J gene is TRBJ2-3, the V gene TRBV2; 7 bases line up with TRBD2. The V gene's germline CDR1 is SNHLY and CDR2 FYNNEI. The CDR3 is 17 residues long. The DNA of the CDR3 is TGTGCCAGCAGTGAAGCTCCGCCTAGCGGATACACAGATACGCAGGATTTT. It specifies CASSEAPPSGYTDTQDF.

Ten or more counts support this clonotype. J is TRBJ1-4 and V is TRBV4-2; D is undetermined. With 0 bases removed from V and 0 bases from J, the gap between germline ends came to 11 bases. Germline V gene lookup returns CDR1 LGHNA and CDR2 YNFKEQ. The CDR3 contains 17 residues. The DNA of the CDR3 is TGTGCCAGCAGCCAAGATCCCCCTCCCTCAACTAATGAAAAACTGTTTTTT. Its translation: CASSQDPPPSTNEKLFF.

This clonotype was counted a few times. The V and J genes are TRBV10-3 and TRBJ2-2; 7 nucleotides agree with TRBD1. V gave up 0 bases and J gave up 4 bases; unmatched junction bases: 8. Germline CDR1 is ENHRY and CDR2 is SYGVKD. The CDR3 length is 17 residues. CDR3 DNA: TGTGCCATCAGTGAGTCCCGACAGGGAAGGGCCACCGGGGAGCTGTTTTTT. Residues: CAISESRQGRATGELFF.